This T cell receptor beta chain was sequenced in a study of blood T cells in healthy people across ages. Then a second PCR, running about 6 to 12 cycles, was carried out with a sample-barcoded 5' primer and a J-beta primer mix. Each cDNA molecule carried a tag from a template-switch adaptor that contained 12 random nucleotides. TCRdb re-called the 5' RACE reads through MiXCR, storing one row per CDR3 protein. This table has about 1.4 million distinct CDR3 sequences, 55% to 75% appearing once. V was clipped by 3 bases and J by 1 base, with 13 bases between them. The CDR3 sequence is 15 residues long. Germline values: CDR1 MNHNS, CDR2 SASEGT.

J is TRBJ2-7 and V is TRBV6-1, with a tentative D call TRBD1 (6 bases). Sequenced input: blood. The sequence was obtained from a man aged 18-30 years in good health. The CDR3 reads CASSDPGTPSYEQYF. The CDR3 DNA sequence: TGTGCCAGCAGTGACCCCGGGACACCGTCCTACGAGCAGTACTTC.